The clone carrying this T cell receptor (beta chain) was counted at least ten times. Samples came from axillary lymph nodes draining the breast cancer. MiXCR was run by TCRdb on the multiplex PCR reads, yielding one entry per CDR3 protein. The table lists over 200,000 distinct CDR3 sequences, approximately 30% of them singletons. This sample was taken from a study of breast tumors, draining lymph nodes, adjacent tissues. CDR3 size: 11 residues. With 7 bases removed from V and 8 bases from J, the gap between germline ends came to 11 bases. Germline V gene data show CDR1 as MNHNY and CDR2 as SVGAGI (reference sequence).

The sequenced sample was axillary lymph node tissue. The chain combines TRBV6-6 with TRBJ1-2, with D unclear. This clonotype was sampled from a female donor with breast cancer. Some clones in this sample may be carry-over from other donors' samples. This CDR3 is CASTPSEGYTF. CDR3 bases: TGTGCCAGCACCCCCTCCGAGGGCTACACCTTC.